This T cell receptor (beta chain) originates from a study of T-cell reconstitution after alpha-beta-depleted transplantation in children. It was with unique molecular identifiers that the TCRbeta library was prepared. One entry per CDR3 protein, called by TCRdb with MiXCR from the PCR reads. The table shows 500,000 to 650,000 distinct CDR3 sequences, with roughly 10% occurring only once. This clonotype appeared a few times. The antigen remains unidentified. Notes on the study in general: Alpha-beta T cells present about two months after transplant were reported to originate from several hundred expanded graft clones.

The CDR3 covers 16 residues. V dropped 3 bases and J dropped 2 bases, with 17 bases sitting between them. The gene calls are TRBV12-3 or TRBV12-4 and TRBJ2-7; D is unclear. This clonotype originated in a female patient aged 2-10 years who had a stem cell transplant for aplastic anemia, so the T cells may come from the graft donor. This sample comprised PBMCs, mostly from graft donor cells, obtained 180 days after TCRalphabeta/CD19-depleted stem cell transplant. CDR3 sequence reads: CASSLCGRAWAYEQYF. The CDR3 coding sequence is TGTGCCAGCAGTTTGTGTGGACGGGCGTGGGCCTACGAGCAGTACTTC.